The 27 T cell receptor beta chains below come from one sample, sequenced in a study of OX40 agonist ivuxolimab in advanced cancers. Clones were read by immunoSEQ multiplex PCR, and TCRdb kept only the in-frame ones, dropping some. The table lists approximately 14,000 clones, 76% of them singletons. This material consisted of CD4+ or CD8+ T cells sorted from blood, taken in a trial of the OX40 agonist ivuxolimab. The receptors derive from an adult with an advanced solid tumor such as melanoma, head and neck, liver or kidney cancer.

This clone is categorized as medium-sized. The chain uses TRBV7-6 and TRBJ1-1; TRBD1 might be the D (5 bases). CDR3 size: 14 residues. CDR1 is SGHVS, CDR2 FNYEAQ, per germline. With 5 bases removed from V and 5 bases from J, the gap between germline ends came to 15 bases. In DNA, the CDR3 is TGTGCCAGCAGCCTGACAGCTATGGGGACTGAAGCTTTCTTT. Translating gives CASSLTAMGTEAFF.

J is TRBJ1-1 and V is TRBV9; 8 positions agree with TRBD1. Losses at the gene ends were 0 bases for V and 3 bases for J; bases not matched to a gene: 4. In germline, CDR1 is SGDLS, CDR2 YYNGEE. The CDR3 length is 15 residues. CDR3 sequence reads: CASSVGQGAYTEAFF. The CDR3 DNA follows: TGTGCCAGCAGCGTAGGTCAGGGGGCCTACACTGAAGCTTTCTTT.

The V call is TRBV7-9, the J call TRBJ1-5; D is possibly TRBD1 (6 bases). Germline values: CDR1 SEHNR, CDR2 FQNEAQ (reference sequence). Trimming stripped 4 bases from V and 2 bases from J, with 12 bases between. The CDR3 is made up of 15 amino acids. The CDR3, as DNA: TGTGCCAGCAGCTCGGACAGTTTGGGCAATCAGCCCCAGCATTTT. This codes for CASSSDSLGNQPQHF.

By share, this clone ranks as medium-sized. This rearrangement joins TRBV6-1 to TRBJ1-5, with 7 bases lining up with TRBD1. Germline V gene lookup returns CDR1 MNHNS and CDR2 SASEGT. With V trimmed by 4 bases and J by 0 bases, 9 bases remained unmatched. The CDR3 has 17 amino acids. CDR3 sequence: CASSGPGTVNSNQPQHF. As DNA, the CDR3 is TGTGCCAGCAGTGGACCTGGGACAGTGAATAGCAATCAGCCCCAGCATTTT.

A few counts support this clone. The chain combines TRBV4-1 with TRBJ2-7; no firm D call. The CDR3 covers 14 residues. Trimming shortened V by 3 bases and J by 3 bases, and 12 bases separated the two germline ends. Germline CDR1 is MGHRA and CDR2 is YSYEKL. Here the CDR3 reads CASSQNRRHYEQYF. The CDR3, as DNA: TGCGCCAGCAGCCAGAACCGACGCCACTACGAGCAGTACTTC.

Judged by abundance, this clone is medium-sized. This rearrangement joins TRBV23-1 to TRBJ2-7; possible D gene TRBD1, 5 bases. TRBV23-1 is filed as an ORF, its function uncertain. CDR3 length equals 14 residues. V was pared by 7 bases and J by 0 bases, with 13 bases between. CDR3 bases: TGCGCCAGCAACCCCAGACAGAGCTCCTACGAGCAGTACTTC. This codes for CASNPRQSSYEQYF.

This chain links TRBV6-6 with TRBJ2-2; D unresolved. Germline loops: CDR1 MNHNY, CDR2 SVGAGI (reference sequence). The CDR3 loop spans 13 amino acids. V lost 4 bases, J lost 4 bases, and 7 bases lay in between. CDR3 coding DNA: TGTGCCAGCAGTTCCGACTTCACCGGGGAGCTGTTTTTT. Amino acid sequence: CASSSDFTGELFF.

J is TRBJ2-7 and V is TRBV6-5, with D perhaps TRBD2 (6 bases). With 6 bases removed from V and 4 bases from J, the gap between germline ends came to 19 bases. The V gene's germline CDR1 is MNHEY and CDR2 SVGAGI. The CDR3 runs to 15 residues. CDR3 in amino acids: CASSPSRGAGYEQYF. The CDR3 nucleotides read TGTGCCAGCAGCCCAAGTCGCGGGGCAGGGTACGAGCAGTACTTC.

Details on this clone: A read error may produce the germline difference seen at one junction end. J is TRBJ2-1 and V is TRBV19, with TRBD2 matching 7 bases. Germline V gene lookup returns CDR1 LNHDA and CDR2 SQIVND (reference sequence). This CDR3 comprises 17 residues. The CDR3 bases are TGTGCCAGTAGCATAGCCCCACCTGGGGAGGGTACGAATGAGCAGTTCTTC. Translated, it gives CASSIAPPGEGTNEQFF.

The rearrangement joins TRBV4-3 to TRBJ1-1, with D tentatively TRBD1 (5 bases). The CDR3 is 16 amino acids. The V end was cut by 3 bases, the J end by 0 bases, with 14 bases between. Germline V gene data show CDR1 as LGHNA and CDR2 as YSLEER. CDR3 loop: CASSHQGEGLNTEAFF. The CDR3 region has the DNA TGCGCCAGCAGCCATCAAGGCGAGGGACTGAACACTGAAGCTTTCTTT.

The chain joins TRBV9 to TRBJ2-3; D uncertain. CDR3 length equals 13 residues. V lost 0 bases to trimming and J lost 6 bases, with 8 bases between them. Looked up from germline, CDR1 is SGDLS and CDR2 is YYNGEE. The CDR3 bases are TGTGCCAGCAGCGTAGAAGGTTGGGATACGCAGTATTTT. It encodes CASSVEGWDTQYF.

The chain is built from TRBV6-6 and TRBJ2-7, with a weak D call TRBD1 (6 bases). V lost 5 bases to trimming and J lost 6 bases, with 20 bases between them. The germline CDR1 and CDR2 sequences are MNHNY and SVGAGI (reference sequence). CDR3 length equals 15 residues. The CDR3 protein is CASSDSLTGLSEQYF. The CDR3 DNA sequence: TGTGCCAGCAGTGATTCACTGACAGGCTTGTCCGAGCAGTACTTC.

This clone showed up just once. The chain links TRBV7-6 to TRBJ2-5, with no clear D. V lost 1 base to trimming and J lost 1 base, with 7 bases between them. The CDR3 runs 14 residues. CDR1 is SGHVS and CDR2 is FNYEAQ in the germline V gene. CDR3 in amino acids: CASSLDWSQETQYF. CDR3 DNA sequence: TGTGCCAGCAGCTTAGATTGGTCCCAAGAGACCCAGTACTTC.

The chain carries TRBV6-5 and TRBJ1-3; D unclear. Trimming pared 7 bases from V and 0 bases from J, leaving 1 base between. CDR3 size: 11 residues. In germline, CDR1 is MNHEY, CDR2 SVGAGI. The CDR3 is CASTSGNTIYF. CDR3 nucleotide sequence: TGTGCCAGCACCTCTGGAAACACCATATATTTT.

The V gene is TRBV7-9, the J gene TRBJ2-5; either TRBD1 or TRBD2 may supply D (5 bases each). V lost 3 bases to trimming and J lost 4 bases, with 12 bases between them. This CDR3 has 14 amino acids. The germline CDR1 and CDR2 sequences are SEHNR and FQNEAQ (reference sequence). The CDR3 region is CASSFQGDPETQYF. Written as DNA, the CDR3 is TGTGCCAGCAGCTTCCAAGGGGACCCAGAGACCCAGTACTTC. Full variable domain (remainder filled in from reference TRBV7-9 and TRBJ2-5): DTGVSQNPRHKITKRGQNVTFRCDPISEHNRLYWYRQTLGQGPEFLTYFQNEAQLEKSRLLSDRFSAERPKGSFSTLEIQRTEQGDSAMYLCASSFQGDPETQYFGPGTRLLVL.

The gene calls are TRBV19 and TRBJ2-7; 8 nucleotides match TRBD2. The CDR3 is 15 residues long. Germline V gene lookup returns CDR1 LNHDA and CDR2 SQIVND (reference sequence). The ends lost 4 bases at V and 6 bases at J; junction bases unmatched: 11. DNA for the CDR3: TGTGCCAGTAGTACAACCGGGACTAGTTGGGTCGAGCAGTACTTC. Encoded protein: CASSTTGTSWVEQYF.

The V call is TRBV13, the J call TRBJ2-1; TRBD2 aligns across 15 bases. The CDR3 sequence is 18 residues long. V was clipped by 4 bases and J by 9 bases; unmatched bases: 13. Germline V gene data show CDR1 as PRHDT and CDR2 as FYEKMQ (reference sequence). The CDR3 region has the DNA TGTGCCAGCAGCTCTAGGACTAGCGGGGGGGTAGGTTCTAGTGAGCAGTTCTTC. It translates to CASSSRTSGGVGSSEQFF.

This clone appeared once. CDR3 region: CASSQDMNSPLHF. CDR3 nucleotides: TGCGCCAGCAGCCAAGATATGAATTCACCCCTCCACTTT. This rearrangement joins TRBV4-3 to TRBJ1-6; no firm D call. Trimming removed 0 bases at V and 7 bases at J, with 4 bases between. The CDR3 length is 13 residues. Germline V gene sequence: CDR1 LGHNA, CDR2 YSLEER.

This chain links TRBV6-4 with TRBJ2-1, with D perhaps TRBD1 (6 bases). This CDR3 contains 15 residues. Germline V gives CDR1 MRHNA, CDR2 SNTAGT. V was shortened by 3 bases and J by 6 bases, with 15 bases between the two germline ends. The CDR3 DNA sequence: TGTGCCAGCAGTGAAAAGGACAGAAGGGTCAATGAGCAGTTCTTC. Amino acid sequence: CASSEKDRRVNEQFF.

V and J are TRBV2 and TRBJ2-1; D gene ambiguous. V shed 7 bases and J shed 5 bases, with 12 bases lying between them. The CDR3 length is 13 residues. Germline CDR1 is SNHLY and CDR2 is FYNNEI. The CDR3 coding sequence is TGTGCCAGCATGAGTTGGAGCGACAATGAGCAGTTCTTC. This encodes CASMSWSDNEQFF.

The CDR3 here is CASSYSEEGSYGYTF. CDR3 bases: TGTGCCAGCAGTTACTCGGAAGAGGGCAGCTATGGCTACACCTTC. The chain couples TRBV6-5 to TRBJ1-2, with no clear D. The V end lost 0 bases, the J end lost 4 bases, and 12 bases lay between the germline ends. Per germline, CDR1 MNHEY and CDR2 SVGAGI. CDR3 length: 15 amino acids.

This clone was observed once. This chain uses TRBV4-3 with TRBJ2-1; TRBD2 aligns across 7 bases. Germline lookup yields CDR1 LGHNA and CDR2 YSLEER. This CDR3 has 13 residues. The junction had 3 bases not matched to a gene; V was cut back by 0 bases and J by 10 bases. The CDR3 is CASSQDRRGEQFF. In DNA, the CDR3 is TGCGCCAGCAGCCAAGATCGGCGGGGGGAGCAGTTCTTC.

This sequence joins TRBV4-3 and TRBJ1-1; 8 nucleotides match TRBD1. J was trimmed by 5 bases and V by 1 base; bases with no gene match: 9. This CDR3 contains 16 residues. Germline loops: CDR1 LGHNA, CDR2 YSLEER. As DNA, the CDR3 is TGCGCCAGCAGCCAAGGGATGGACAGGGATTTTACTGAAGCTTTCTTT. Encoded protein: CASSQGMDRDFTEAFF.

The genes are TRBV9 and TRBJ2-2, with D possibly matching TRBD1 (6 bases). The length of the CDR3 is 15 residues. Trimming removed 4 bases at V and 1 base at J, with 11 bases between. From germline, CDR1 is SGDLS and CDR2 YYNGEE. In DNA form, the CDR3 reads TGTGCCAGCAGCACCCCAGGGGAGAACACCGGGGAGCTGTTTTTT. Residues: CASSTPGENTGELFF.

This chain links TRBV25-1 with TRBJ2-7; D gene unclear. This CDR3 is 14 amino acids long. V gave up 4 bases and J gave up 3 bases, with 13 bases separating them. Germline V lookup: CDR1 MGHDK, CDR2 SYGVNS. CDR3 coding DNA: TGTGCCAGCAGTGTTTCGGGTACCGGCTACGAGCAGTACTTC. Translation gives CASSVSGTGYEQYF.

This clone was seen more than once but under ten times. CDR3 protein: CASSPPGRNEQYF. For the CDR3, the DNA is TGTGCCAGCAGCCCACCCGGACGGAACGAGCAGTACTTC. This chain connects TRBV13 to TRBJ2-7; D gene ambiguous. CDR1 is PRHDT, CDR2 FYEKMQ, per germline (reference sequence). This CDR3 spans 13 amino acids. Between the trimmed V and J ends, which lost 5 bases and 5 bases, there was a span of 13 bases. Full variable domain (remainder filled in from reference TRBV13 and TRBJ2-7): AAGVIQSPRHLIKEKRETATLKCYPIPRHDTVYWYQQGPGQDPQFLISFYEKMQSDKGSIPDRFSAQQFSDYHSELNMSSLELGDSALYFCASSPPGRNEQYFGPGTRLTVT.

V gene TRBV9 combines with J gene TRBJ1-2; D possibly corresponds to TRBD1 (6 bases). The CDR3 contains 15 residues. Germline V gene sequence: CDR1 SGDLS, CDR2 YYNGEE. Trimming shortened V by 4 bases and J by 6 bases, and 19 bases separated the two germline ends. The CDR3 region is CASSPSGGPFNGYTF. The CDR3 nucleotides are TGTGCCAGCAGCCCTAGTGGGGGGCCCTTTAATGGCTACACCTTC.